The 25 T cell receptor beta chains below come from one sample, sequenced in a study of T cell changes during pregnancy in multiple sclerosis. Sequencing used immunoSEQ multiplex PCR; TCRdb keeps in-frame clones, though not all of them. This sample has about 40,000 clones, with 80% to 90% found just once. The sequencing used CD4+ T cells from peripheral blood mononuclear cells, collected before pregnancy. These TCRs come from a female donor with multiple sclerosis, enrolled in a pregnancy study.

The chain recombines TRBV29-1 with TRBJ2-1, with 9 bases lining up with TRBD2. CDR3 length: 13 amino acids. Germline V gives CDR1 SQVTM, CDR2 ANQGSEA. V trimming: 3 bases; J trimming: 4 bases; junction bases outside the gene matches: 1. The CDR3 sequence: CSVEAGGYNEQFF. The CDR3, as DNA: TGCAGCGTTGAGGCGGGGGGGTACAATGAGCAGTTCTTC.

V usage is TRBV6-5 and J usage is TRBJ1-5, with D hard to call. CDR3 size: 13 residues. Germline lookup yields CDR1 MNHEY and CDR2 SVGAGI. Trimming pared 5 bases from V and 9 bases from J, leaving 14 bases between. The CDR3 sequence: CASSARPIGPQHF. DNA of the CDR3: TGTGCCAGCAGTGCGAGGCCGATCGGGCCCCAGCATTTT.

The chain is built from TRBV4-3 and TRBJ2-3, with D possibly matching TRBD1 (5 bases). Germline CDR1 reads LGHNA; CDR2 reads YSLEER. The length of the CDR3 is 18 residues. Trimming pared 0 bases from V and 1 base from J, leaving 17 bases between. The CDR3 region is CASSQDPPGRAGTDTQYF. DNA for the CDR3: TGCGCCAGCAGCCAAGATCCCCCGGGCAGGGCGGGCACAGATACGCAGTATTTT.

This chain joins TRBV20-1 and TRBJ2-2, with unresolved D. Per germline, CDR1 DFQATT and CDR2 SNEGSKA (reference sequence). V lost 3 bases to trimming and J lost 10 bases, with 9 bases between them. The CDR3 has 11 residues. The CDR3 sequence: CSASPRKELFF. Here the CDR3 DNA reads TGCAGTGCTAGCCCCAGAAAGGAGCTGTTTTTT.

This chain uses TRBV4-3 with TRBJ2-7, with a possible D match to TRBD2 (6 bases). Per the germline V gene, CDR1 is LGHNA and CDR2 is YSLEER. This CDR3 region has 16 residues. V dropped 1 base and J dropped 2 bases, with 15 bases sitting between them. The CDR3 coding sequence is TGCGCCAGCAGCCAAGTCCACGGGGGACCTCCCTACGAGCAGTACTTC. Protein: CASSQVHGGPPYEQYF.

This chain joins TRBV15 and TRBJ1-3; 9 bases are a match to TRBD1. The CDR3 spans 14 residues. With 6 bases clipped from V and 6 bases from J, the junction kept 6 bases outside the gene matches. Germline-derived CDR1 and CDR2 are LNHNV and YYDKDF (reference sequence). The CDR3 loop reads CATRRTGAINTIYF. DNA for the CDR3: TGTGCCACCAGGAGGACAGGGGCGATAAACACCATATATTTT.

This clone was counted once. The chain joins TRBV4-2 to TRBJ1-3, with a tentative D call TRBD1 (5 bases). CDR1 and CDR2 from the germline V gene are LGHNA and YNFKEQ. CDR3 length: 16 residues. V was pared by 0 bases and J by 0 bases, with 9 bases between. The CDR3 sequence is CASSQEKGHSGNTIYF. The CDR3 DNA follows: TGTGCCAGCAGCCAAGAAAAGGGGCACTCTGGAAACACCATATATTTT.

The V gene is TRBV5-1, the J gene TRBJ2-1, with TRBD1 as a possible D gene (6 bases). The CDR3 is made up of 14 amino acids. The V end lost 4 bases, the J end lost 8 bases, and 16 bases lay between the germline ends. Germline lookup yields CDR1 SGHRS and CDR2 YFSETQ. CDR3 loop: CASSRVGGGDEQFF. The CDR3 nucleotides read TGCGCCAGCAGCAGGGTTGGGGGCGGCGATGAGCAGTTCTTC.

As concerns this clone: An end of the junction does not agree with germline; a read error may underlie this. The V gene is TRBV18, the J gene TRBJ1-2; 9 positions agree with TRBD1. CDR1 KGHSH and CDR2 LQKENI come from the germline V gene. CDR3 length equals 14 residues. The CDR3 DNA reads TGTGCCAGCTCCCCACTACAGGGGGCGGAAGGCTACACCTTC. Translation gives CASSPLQGAEGYTF.

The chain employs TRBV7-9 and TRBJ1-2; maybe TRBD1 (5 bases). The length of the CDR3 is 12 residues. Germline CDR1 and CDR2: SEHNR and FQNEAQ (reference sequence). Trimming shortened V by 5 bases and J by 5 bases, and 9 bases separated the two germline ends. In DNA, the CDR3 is TGTGCCAGCAGCCCACAGGTTTATGGCTACACCTTC. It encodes CASSPQVYGYTF. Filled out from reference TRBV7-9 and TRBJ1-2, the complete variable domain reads DTGVSQNPRHKITKRGQNVTFRCDPISEHNRLYWYRQTLGQGPEFLTYFQNEAQLEKSRLLSDRFSAERPKGSFSTLEIQRTEQGDSAMYLCASSPQVYGYTFGSGTRLTVV.

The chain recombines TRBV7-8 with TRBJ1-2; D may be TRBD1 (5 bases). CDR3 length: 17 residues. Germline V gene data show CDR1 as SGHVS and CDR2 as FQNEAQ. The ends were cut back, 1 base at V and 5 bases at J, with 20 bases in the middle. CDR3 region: CASSLVPSGRVKYGYTF. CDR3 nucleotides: TGTGCCAGCAGCTTAGTCCCTTCTGGCAGGGTGAAATATGGCTACACCTTC.

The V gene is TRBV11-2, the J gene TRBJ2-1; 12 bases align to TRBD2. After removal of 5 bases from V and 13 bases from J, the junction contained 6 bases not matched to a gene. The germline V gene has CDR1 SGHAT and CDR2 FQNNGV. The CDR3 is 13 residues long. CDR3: CASSILAGGPQFF. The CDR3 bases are TGTGCCAGCAGCATACTAGCGGGGGGACCCCAGTTCTTC.

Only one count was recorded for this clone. CDR3 sequence reads: CASSQGGTKGETQYF. CDR3 coding DNA: TGCGCCAGCAGCCAAGGCGGGACCAAGGGTGAGACCCAGTACTTC. This rearrangement joins TRBV4-3 to TRBJ2-5; D perhaps matches TRBD2 (6 bases). Germline V gene sequence: CDR1 LGHNA, CDR2 YSLEER. This CDR3 has 15 residues. V was clipped by 1 base and J by 5 bases, with 14 bases between them.

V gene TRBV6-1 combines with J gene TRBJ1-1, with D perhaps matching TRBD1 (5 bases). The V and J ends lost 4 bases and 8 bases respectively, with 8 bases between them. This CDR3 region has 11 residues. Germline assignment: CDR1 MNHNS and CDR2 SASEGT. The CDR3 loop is CASSGQIEAFF. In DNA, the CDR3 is TGTGCCAGCAGTGGACAGATAGAAGCTTTCTTT.

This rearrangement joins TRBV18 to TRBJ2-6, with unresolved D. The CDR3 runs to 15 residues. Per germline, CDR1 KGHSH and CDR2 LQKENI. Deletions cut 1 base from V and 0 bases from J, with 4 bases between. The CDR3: CASSPLHSGANVLTF. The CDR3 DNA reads TGTGCCAGCTCACCACTACACTCTGGGGCCAACGTCCTGACTTTC.

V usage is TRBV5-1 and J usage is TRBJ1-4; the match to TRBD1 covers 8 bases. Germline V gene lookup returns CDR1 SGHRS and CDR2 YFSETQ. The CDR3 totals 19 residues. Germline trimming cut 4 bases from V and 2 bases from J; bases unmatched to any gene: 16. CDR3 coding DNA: TGCGCCAGCAGCGTACGTCCCGGGACAGGAAAACCTACTAATGAAAAACTGTTTTTT. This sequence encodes CASSVRPGTGKPTNEKLFF.

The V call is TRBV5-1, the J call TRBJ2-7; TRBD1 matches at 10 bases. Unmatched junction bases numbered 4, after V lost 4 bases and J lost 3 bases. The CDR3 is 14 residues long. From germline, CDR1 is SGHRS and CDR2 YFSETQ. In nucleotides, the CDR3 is TGCGCCAGCAGCCCGACAGGGGGCAACTACGAGCAGTACTTC. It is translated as CASSPTGGNYEQYF. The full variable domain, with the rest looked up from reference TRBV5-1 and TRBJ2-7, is KAGVTQTPRYLIKTRGQQVTLSCSPISGHRSVSWYQQTPGQGLQFLFEYFSETQRNKGNFPGRFSGRQFSNSRSEMNVSTLELGDSALYLCASSPTGGNYEQYFGPGTRLTVT.

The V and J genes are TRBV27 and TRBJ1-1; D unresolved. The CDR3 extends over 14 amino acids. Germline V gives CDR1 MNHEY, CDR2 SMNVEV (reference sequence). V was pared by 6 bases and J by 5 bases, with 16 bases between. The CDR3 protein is CASSLEGGGTEAFF. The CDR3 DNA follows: TGTGCCAGCAGCCTTGAGGGCGGAGGGACTGAAGCTTTCTTT.

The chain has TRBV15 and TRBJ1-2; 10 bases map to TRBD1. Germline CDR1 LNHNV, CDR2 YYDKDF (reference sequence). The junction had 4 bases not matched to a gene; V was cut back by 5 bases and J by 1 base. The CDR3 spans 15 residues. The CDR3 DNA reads TGTGCCACCAGCCTAGGGACAGGGGATAACTATGGCTACACCTTC. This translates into CATSLGTGDNYGYTF.

Here the CDR3 DNA reads TGCGCCAGCAGCTTGAACCCAACAGGGGAAGCTTTCTTT. Protein sequence: CASSLNPTGEAFF. This chain connects TRBV5-1 to TRBJ1-1, with TRBD1 as a possible D gene (6 bases). Trimming shortened V by 1 base and J by 8 bases, and 12 bases separated the two germline ends. The CDR3 runs to 13 residues. The germline V gene encodes CDR1 SGHRS and CDR2 YFSETQ.

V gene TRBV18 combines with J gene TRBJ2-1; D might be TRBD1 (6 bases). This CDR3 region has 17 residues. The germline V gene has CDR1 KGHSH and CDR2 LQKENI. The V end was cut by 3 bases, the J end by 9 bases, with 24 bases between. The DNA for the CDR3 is TGTGCCAGCTCACCCTCGACAGGAAACGGAGGTGTAGGTGAGCAGTTCTTC. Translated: CASSPSTGNGGVGEQFF.

CDR3 nucleotide sequence: TGTGCCAGCAGTGAACGAACACCTAGCTCCTACGAGCAGTACTTC. As protein: CASSERTPSSYEQYF. This rearrangement joins TRBV6-1 to TRBJ2-7; D remains unclear. The CDR3 consists of 15 residues. The germline CDR1 and CDR2 sequences are MNHNS and SASEGT. With 2 bases removed from V and 0 bases from J, the gap between germline ends came to 11 bases.

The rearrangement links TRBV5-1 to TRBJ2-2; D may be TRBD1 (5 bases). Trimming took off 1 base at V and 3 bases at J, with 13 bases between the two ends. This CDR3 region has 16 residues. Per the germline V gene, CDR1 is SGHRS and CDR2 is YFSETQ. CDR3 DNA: TGCGCCAGCAGCTTGTGGGGCCCCTGGGACACCGGGGAGCTGTTTTTT. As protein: CASSLWGPWDTGELFF.

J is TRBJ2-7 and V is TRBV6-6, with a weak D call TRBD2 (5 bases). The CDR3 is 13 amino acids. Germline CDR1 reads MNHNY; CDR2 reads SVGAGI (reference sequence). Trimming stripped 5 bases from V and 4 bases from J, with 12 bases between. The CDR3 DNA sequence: TGTGCCAGCAGTACGACTAATTTTTACGAGCAGTACTTC. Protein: CASSTTNFYEQYF.

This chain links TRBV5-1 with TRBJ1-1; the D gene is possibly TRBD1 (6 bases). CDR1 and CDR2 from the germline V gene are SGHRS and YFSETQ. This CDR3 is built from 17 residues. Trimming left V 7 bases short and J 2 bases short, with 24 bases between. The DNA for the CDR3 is TGCGCCAGCGGCGAAGGTGGAACGGGACACCTTAACACTGAAGCTTTCTTT. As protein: CASGEGGTGHLNTEAFF.